This T cell receptor beta chain was identified in a study of cytomegalovirus exposure and HLA in healthy donors. CDR3 length equals 17 residues. Germline CDR1 reads MGHRA; CDR2 reads YSYEKL. Trimming removed 1 base from V and 4 bases from J; junction bases left unmatched: 10. The primer mix had 60 Vbeta and 13 Jbeta primers. Using immunoSEQ multiplex PCR, the repertoire was profiled, and TCRdb retains in-frame clones only, with some absent. Its clone listing holds roughly 34,000 clones. Sequencing was carried out using PBMCs. The TCR was taken from a woman aged 35 to 49 in good health and CMV-seropositive. The V call is TRBV4-1, the J call TRBJ1-3; 7 positions agree with TRBD1. CDR3 sequence (DNA): TGCGCCAGCAGCCAAGGCTTGGGACAGTCTCTCGGAAACACCATATATTTT. This sequence encodes CASSQGLGQSLGNTIYF.